The 18 T cell receptor beta chains in this list originate from one sample, sequenced in a study of blood T cell repertoires in COVID-19. TCRdb's table, derived via immunoSEQ multiplex PCR, lists solely in-frame clones and lacks some. The repertoire consists of 100,000 to 150,000 clones, with about 90% occurring once and the leading ten covering 3% to 4%. Sequenced: peripheral blood. Receptor source: a woman between 55 and 75 years old with acute or convalescent COVID-19.

This rearrangement joins TRBV24-1 to TRBJ2-1; D gene uncertain. Germline V gives CDR1 KGHDR, CDR2 SFDVKD. V lost 6 bases and J lost 5, with 10 bases in between. The length of the CDR3 is 13 residues. The CDR3 region is CATSPRHNNEQFF. The CDR3 DNA reads TGTGCCACCAGTCCGAGACACAACAATGAGCAGTTCTTC.

V is TRBV5-6 and J is TRBJ1-5, with D possibly TRBD1 on 6 matching bases. V lost 2 bases and J 1 base, leaving 7 bases between the germline ends. This CDR3 is built from 14 residues. CDR1 is SGHDT and CDR2 is YYEEEE in the germline V gene. CDR3 region: CASSFQGSNQPQHF. CDR3 DNA: TGTGCCAGCAGCTTTCAGGGGAGCAATCAGCCCCAGCATTTT.

The chain uses TRBV28 and TRBJ2-7, with D perhaps matching TRBD2 (6 bases). V was shortened by 7 bases and J by 1 base, with 14 bases between the two germline ends. The germline gives CDR1 MDHEN, CDR2 SYDVKM. The CDR3 has 14 amino acids. The CDR3 reads CASKSGWPSYEQYF. CDR3 DNA sequence: TGTGCCAGCAAGAGCGGGTGGCCTTCCTACGAGCAGTACTTC.

V and J are TRBV7-9 and TRBJ1-4; tentatively, D is TRBD1 (5 bases). Deletions cut 1 base from V and 8 bases from J, with 14 bases between. CDR1 and CDR2 from the germline V gene are SEHNR and FQNEAQ (reference sequence). The CDR3 consists of 15 residues. CDR3 region: CASSLVEGSGEKLFF. In nucleotides, the CDR3 is TGTGCCAGCAGCTTAGTGGAGGGGTCGGGGGAAAAACTGTTTTTT.

The rearrangement uses TRBV6-5 and TRBJ2-5, with 9 bases aligning to TRBD2. CDR1 and CDR2 (germline): MNHEY, SVGAGI. The trim removed 7 bases at V and 5 bases at J, leaving 11 bases unmatched. The CDR3 spans 15 residues. The CDR3 DNA reads as TGTGCCAGCACTCTACTGCGCACTAGCGGGGAGACCCAGTACTTC. This sequence encodes CASTLLRTSGETQYF.

In its sample, this clone was seen once. This chain joins TRBV11-2 and TRBJ2-4; maybe TRBD1 (5 bases). Trimming pared 1 base from V and 5 bases from J, leaving 15 bases between. CDR1 and CDR2 (germline): SGHAT, FQNNGV. The CDR3 length is 16 residues. This chain's CDR3 is CASSLVGQLGENIQYF. As DNA, the CDR3 is TGTGCCAGCAGCTTAGTTGGCCAGCTAGGGGAAAACATTCAGTACTTC.

This clone came up a few times. The V gene is TRBV6-5, the J gene TRBJ1-3; D uncertain. Trimming left V 2 bases short and J 2 bases short, with 7 bases between. Per the germline V gene, CDR1 is MNHEY and CDR2 is SVGAGI. The CDR3 is 14 residues long. CDR3 protein: CASSYESTGNTIYF. The CDR3 DNA is TGTGCCAGCAGTTACGAGTCGACTGGAAACACCATATATTTT.

V and J are TRBV6-1 and TRBJ1-2; D is unresolved. V lost 0 bases, J lost 7 bases, and 12 bases lay in between. The length of the CDR3 is 14 residues. Germline assignment: CDR1 MNHNS and CDR2 SASEGT. CDR3 in amino acids: CASSEAPRLGGYTF. In nucleotides, the CDR3 is TGTGCCAGCAGTGAAGCACCCAGGTTGGGTGGCTACACCTTC.

This clone appeared a few times. The chain carries TRBV11-3 and TRBJ1-6, with D possibly TRBD1 on 5 matching bases. This CDR3 contains 14 residues. V dropped 4 bases and J dropped 7 bases, with 11 bases sitting between them. Per germline, CDR1 SGHNT and CDR2 YENEEA. In nucleotides, the CDR3 is TGTGCCAGCAGCTCCCCCGGGGGAAATTCACCCCTCCACTTT. Amino acid sequence: CASSSPGGNSPLHF.

The chain carries TRBV6-5 and TRBJ1-2; D ambiguous. The germline V gene has CDR1 MNHEY and CDR2 SVGAGI. This CDR3 contains 13 residues. Trimming removed 6 bases at V and 2 bases at J, with 10 bases between. The CDR3 is CASRMGRNYGYTF. CDR3 bases: TGTGCCAGCAGGATGGGGAGAAACTATGGCTACACCTTC.

The chain recombines TRBV27 with TRBJ2-2; D remains ambiguous. Trimming removed 0 bases at V and 6 bases at J, with 11 bases between. Germline V gene data show CDR1 as MNHEY and CDR2 as SMNVEV (reference sequence). This CDR3 is 15 amino acids long. CDR3 region: CASSLSGTFPGELFF. The CDR3 DNA is TGTGCCAGCAGTTTATCGGGCACGTTCCCCGGGGAGCTGTTTTTT.

Written as DNA, the CDR3 is TGCGCCAGCAGCTTGAGCGGCACATTGATTGATGAGCAGTTCTTC. It codes for CASSLSGTLIDEQFF. V gene TRBV5-1 combines with J gene TRBJ2-1, with D maybe TRBD2 (5 bases). This CDR3 comprises 15 residues. The germline CDR1 and CDR2 sequences are SGHRS and YFSETQ. Trimming took 1 base from V and 8 from J, leaving 16 bases between them.

This chain links TRBV7-9 with TRBJ2-7; D is uncertain. Trimming removed 0 bases at V and 7 bases at J, with 7 bases between. The length of the CDR3 is 12 residues. Germline CDR1 SEHNR, CDR2 FQNEAQ (reference sequence). CDR3 DNA sequence: TGTGCCAGCAGCTTAGCCGCGGAAGAGCAGTACTTC. Translation: CASSLAAEEQYF.

The chain carries TRBV14 and TRBJ1-1; D is unresolved. Germline V CDR1 and CDR2: SGHDN, FVKESK. Trimming took off 1 base at V and 2 bases at J, with 5 bases between the two ends. The CDR3 is 13 amino acids. CDR3 amino acids: CASSQGPNTEAFF. The CDR3 DNA is TGTGCCAGCAGCCAAGGGCCTAACACTGAAGCTTTCTTT.

The CDR3 is CASSSGNRGPDEEEQFF. In DNA form, the CDR3 reads TGTGCCAGCAGCTCTGGGAACAGGGGGCCGGATGAGGAGGAGCAGTTCTTC. This sequence joins TRBV7-9 and TRBJ2-1, with 9 bases aligning to TRBD1. The junction had 17 bases not matched to a gene; V was cut back by 4 bases and J by 10 bases. The CDR3 covers 17 residues. The germline CDR1 and CDR2 sequences are SEHNR and FQNEAQ (reference sequence).

The table lists this clone with a count of one. The rearrangement links TRBV5-4 to TRBJ2-1; D is possibly TRBD1 (5 bases). The CDR3 covers 16 residues. V lost 5 bases and J lost 9, with 24 bases in between. The germline V gene has CDR1 SGHNT and CDR2 YYREEE (reference sequence). CDR3 DNA: TGTGCCAGCAGTCTGGGGCAGGGAAAGTCGACCTTTGAGCAGTTCTTC. It codes for CASSLGQGKSTFEQFF.

V and J are TRBV28 and TRBJ2-7, with D possibly matching TRBD2 (5 bases). The V end lost 6 bases, the J end lost 2 bases, and 11 bases lay between the germline ends. Per the germline V gene, CDR1 is MDHEN and CDR2 is SYDVKM. This CDR3 has 13 residues. CDR3 DNA: TGTGCCAGCAGCCCCACTAGTCCCTACGAGCAGTACTTC. Its translation is CASSPTSPYEQYF.

The count of this clone is one. V gene TRBV6-1 combines with J gene TRBJ1-1; D call uncertain. CDR3 size: 15 residues. Germline CDR1 is MNHNS and CDR2 is SASEGT. Trimming left V 2 bases short and J 7 bases short, with 17 bases between. The chain's CDR3 is CASSENWGVLGEAFF. As DNA, the CDR3 is TGTGCCAGCAGTGAAAACTGGGGAGTTCTTGGTGAAGCTTTCTTT.